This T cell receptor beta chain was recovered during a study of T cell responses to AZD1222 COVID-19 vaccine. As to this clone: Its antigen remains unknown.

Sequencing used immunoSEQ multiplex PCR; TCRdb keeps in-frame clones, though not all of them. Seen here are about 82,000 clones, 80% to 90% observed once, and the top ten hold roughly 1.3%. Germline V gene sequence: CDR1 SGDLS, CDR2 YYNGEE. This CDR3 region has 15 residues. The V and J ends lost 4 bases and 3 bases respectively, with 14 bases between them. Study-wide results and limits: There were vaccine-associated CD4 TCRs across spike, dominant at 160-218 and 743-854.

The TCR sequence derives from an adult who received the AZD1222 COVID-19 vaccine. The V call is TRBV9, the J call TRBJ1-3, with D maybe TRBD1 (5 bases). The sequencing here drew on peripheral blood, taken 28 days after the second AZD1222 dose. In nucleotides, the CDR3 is TGTGCCAGCAGCCCTAGACAGTTCTATGGAAACACCATATATTTT. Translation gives CASSPRQFYGNTIYF.